Included here is one TCR beta chain sequence, with context. Antigen unknown. The data are from a study of cytomegalovirus exposure and HLA in healthy donors. There are 17 residues in the CDR3. The germline V gene has CDR1 SGHVS and CDR2 FQNEAQ. V lost 4 bases to trimming and J lost 1 base; unmatched junction nucleotides: 9. Among the approximately 130 subjects of the validation cohort, separate from the roughly 670-subject first cohort, were the donors. This table comes from immunoSEQ multiplex PCR, and its TCRdb copy is limited to in-frame clones, with some not included. The sample consists of about 110,000 clones, less than 90% of them appearing once. Study-level findings and limits: The investigators catalogued 164 TCR beta chains as cytomegalovirus-associated.

Sequenced sample: PBMCs. This receptor was identified in a woman aged 18-30 years in good health and CMV-seropositive. The rearrangement links TRBV7-8 to TRBJ1-5, with 8 bases that match TRBD1. The CDR3 spells CASSWGDRLRSNQPQHF. The CDR3 DNA reads as TGTGCCAGCAGCTGGGGGGACAGGTTACGCAGCAATCAGCCCCAGCATTTT.